Sequencing of this TCR beta chain was carried out in a study of T cell responses to AZD1222 COVID-19 vaccine. Study conclusions and caveats: Clonal diversity may have been underestimated in mostly white British donors. Reportedly, nearly half the spike-specific TCRs target unmutated variant regions. Among those given AZD1222, only five or six were seropositive at baseline. Repertoire sampling was restricted to post-peak T cell response timepoints.

Turning to this clone: Its antigen is unidentified.

The CDR3 totals 13 residues. V dropped 3 bases and J dropped 8 bases, with 13 bases sitting between them. Measured with immunoSEQ multiplex PCR; TCRdb has only the in-frame clones, and not every one. The data show over 130,000 clones, around 89% seen once. The chain uses TRBV12-3 or TRBV12-4 and TRBJ1-2; TRBD1 is a possible D gene (5 bases). Here the sequenced sample was peripheral blood, taken on day 0 of AZD1222 vaccination. The origin of this receptor is an adult in good health. In nucleotides, the CDR3 is TGTGCCAGCAGTTTGGGCGTTAGGGGCGGCTACACCTTC. This gives the protein CASSLGVRGGYTF.